The clone carrying this TCR beta chain was picked up one time. The antigen is not known. The sample comes from a study of T cell responses to AZD1222 COVID-19 vaccine. Sequencing used immunoSEQ multiplex PCR; TCRdb keeps in-frame clones, though not all of them. The sample includes about 160,000 clones, 88% of them seen just once. Study-wide findings and caveats: White British people made up most donors, females outnumbered males, and clonal diversity was possibly underestimated.

CDR1 is LNHDA and CDR2 is SQIVND in the germline V gene (reference sequence). The CDR3 contains 14 residues. Trimming took 6 bases from V and 7 from J; bases not matched to a gene: 9. The sequencing here drew on peripheral blood, taken on day 0 of AZD1222 vaccination. This TCR was sampled from an adult in good health. The chain couples TRBV19 to TRBJ2-1; TRBD2 matches 7 bases. CDR3 in DNA: TGTGCCAGTAGAGGACTAGGAGAGGGGAATGAGCAGTTCTTC. Translated, it gives CASRGLGEGNEQFF.